This TCR beta chain was identified during a study of T cells after yellow fever vaccination. Study results and caveats: The secondary T-cell response peaked on day 5, not day 15, but was weaker. Just a small share of clonotypes turned up in the CD4 compartment as well as the CD8 compartment.

The CDR3 is 15 amino acids. The TCR cDNA carried a universal primer site and UMIs from 5'RACE template switching. Each CDR3 protein gets one entry after TCRdb re-called the 5' RACE reads with MiXCR. This sample carries just under 600,000 distinct CDR3 sequences, about 14% of them seen once, and the ten largest clones take roughly 13%. This clonotype was recorded a few times. Antigen unknown. The sample here was PBMCs, taken on the day of the yellow fever booster vaccination. The chain is built from TRBV21-1 and TRBJ1-4. TRBV21-1 constitutes a pseudogene. This clonotype was sampled from a man aged 30 to 39 who received the YFV17D yellow fever vaccine. The CDR3 coding sequence is TGTGCCAGCAGCAACGGAGGGAATAGTATCGAAAAACTGTTTTTT. It is translated as CASSNGGNSIEKLFF.